Following are 26 T cell receptor beta chains from one sample sequenced in a study of blood T cell repertoires in COVID-19. Measured with immunoSEQ multiplex PCR; TCRdb has only the in-frame clones, and not every one. In the table there are 140,000 or so clones, around 81% of which are singletons. The sequencing sample was made of peripheral blood. Source of these receptors: a human donor in a cohort sampled during active COVID-19.

The CDR3 nucleotides are TGTGCCAGCAGTGCTGGGACAGGGACCTACGAGCAGTACTTC. This sequence encodes CASSAGTGTYEQYF. The chain employs TRBV28 and TRBJ2-7; 9 bases are shared with TRBD1. Germline values: CDR1 MDHEN, CDR2 SYDVKM. The CDR3 is 14 residues long. V dropped 5 bases and J dropped 2; count of bases not matched to a gene: 4.

CDR3 sequence reads: CASIKDRGETQYF. CDR3 nucleotides: TGCGCCAGCATAAAGGACAGGGGGGAGACCCAGTACTTC. The chain couples TRBV5-1 to TRBJ2-5, with 10 bases matching TRBD1. Trimming removed 6 bases from V and 5 bases from J; junction bases left unmatched: 4. Germline CDR1 and CDR2: SGHRS and YFSETQ. This CDR3 contains 13 residues.

The CDR3 loop reads CSVGGTGVWGTGELFF. The CDR3 DNA reads as TGCAGCGTTGGCGGGACAGGGGTCTGGGGCACCGGGGAGCTGTTTTTT. The chain joins TRBV29-1 to TRBJ2-2; the match to TRBD1 covers 10 bases. CDR3 length equals 16 residues. The germline V gene encodes CDR1 SQVTM and CDR2 ANQGSEA. J gave up 4 bases and V 4 bases, and 9 bases lay outside the gene matches.

This chain connects TRBV5-6 to TRBJ1-5; weak D call: TRBD1 (5 bases). CDR1 is SGHDT and CDR2 is YYEEEE in the germline V gene. CDR3 length: 18 amino acids. V lost 0 bases, J lost 8 bases, and 24 bases lay in between. The CDR3 reads CASSLGGWVGSPSEPQHF. The DNA of the CDR3 is TGTGCCAGCAGCTTGGGGGGCTGGGTCGGGAGTCCTTCGGAGCCCCAGCATTTT.

The chain carries TRBV5-1 and TRBJ1-1; 7 nucleotides agree with TRBD1. Germline values: CDR1 SGHRS, CDR2 YFSETQ. The ends lost 3 bases at V and 0 bases at J; junction bases unmatched: 8. This CDR3 has 16 residues. The CDR3, as DNA: TGCGCCAGCAGCTCAATCTTACAGGGGATGAACACTGAAGCTTTCTTT. It codes for CASSSILQGMNTEAFF.

A few counts support this clone. The rearrangement links TRBV18 to TRBJ2-7; 14 bases map to TRBD2. Germline V lookup: CDR1 KGHSH, CDR2 LQKENI. Trimming at V came to 3 bases and at J to 3 bases, leaving 4 bases not matched to a gene. CDR3 size: 16 residues. CDR3 sequence (DNA): TGTGCCAGCTCACCTGGGACTAGCGGGAGACGCTACGAGCAGTACTTC. This sequence encodes CASSPGTSGRRYEQYF.

The chain uses TRBV23-1 and TRBJ2-7; TRBD2 might be the D (7 bases). TRBV23-1 is treated as an ORF (open reading frame) with a function not yet certain. Trimming stripped 1 base from V and 2 bases from J, with 27 bases between. CDR3 length equals 20 residues. As DNA, the CDR3 is TGCGCCAGCAGTCAATGGAGGGGGGGCGCGCCGACAGTTCGTCCCTACGAGCAGTACTTC. Its translation is CASSQWRGGAPTVRPYEQYF.

V gene TRBV6-2 or TRBV6-3 combines with J gene TRBJ1-5; perhaps TRBD1 as D (6 bases). Germline loops: CDR1 MNHEY, CDR2 SVGEGT. This CDR3 region has 14 residues. Trimming took off 1 base at V and 8 bases at J, with 12 bases between the two ends. The CDR3 bases are TGTGCCAGCAGTTACTGGGACACAAGGGAGCCCCAGCATTTT. This translates into CASSYWDTREPQHF.

The V and J genes are TRBV28 and TRBJ1-4, with a weak D call TRBD1 (5 bases). This CDR3 is 12 amino acids long. The germline V gene has CDR1 MDHEN and CDR2 SYDVKM. Trimming took 2 bases from V and 17 from J, leaving 15 bases between them. Here the CDR3 reads CASSLPGRQFFF. For the CDR3, the DNA is TGTGCCAGCAGTTTACCCGGCCGACAGTTCTTTTTT.

The J gene is TRBJ1-1, the V gene TRBV10-2; TRBD1 agrees at 9 bases. From germline, CDR1 is WSHSY and CDR2 SAAADI. With 4 bases clipped from V and 0 bases from J, the junction kept 6 bases outside the gene matches. CDR3 size: 16 residues. This CDR3 reads CASSADRDRVNTEAFF. The CDR3 coding sequence is TGCGCCAGCAGTGCCGACCGGGACAGGGTGAACACTGAAGCTTTCTTT.

The J gene is TRBJ2-3, the V gene TRBV15, with 13 positions matching TRBD2. Germline V gives CDR1 LNHNV, CDR2 YYDKDF (reference sequence). V gave up 2 bases and J gave up 4 bases; unmatched junction bases: 9. CDR3 length equals 18 residues. The CDR3 DNA is TGTGCCACCAGCAGACCGGACGGACTAGCGGGAGCGGCAGATACGCAGTATTTT. This codes for CATSRPDGLAGAADTQYF.

This sequence joins TRBV7-2 and TRBJ2-1; a weak D match, TRBD2 (5 bases). Germline V CDR1 and CDR2: SGHTA, FQGNSA. This CDR3 has 17 amino acids. The ends were cut back, 3 bases at V and 4 bases at J, with 19 bases in the middle. The CDR3 DNA follows: TGTGCCAGCAGCTTTCAAAGGCTTACCTCGGGGTACAATGAGCAGTTCTTC. Translation: CASSFQRLTSGYNEQFF. The full variable domain, in which reference TRBV7-2 and TRBJ2-1 provide the parts outside the CDR3, is GAGVSQSPSNKVTEKGKDVELRCDPISGHTALYWYRQSLGQGLEFLIYFQGNSAPDKSGLPSDRFSAERTGGSVSTLTIQRTQQEDSAVYLCASSFQRLTSGYNEQFFGPGTRLTVL.

The chain employs TRBV11-3 and TRBJ2-1; 8 bases are a match to TRBD1. The germline V gene has CDR1 SGHNT and CDR2 YENEEA. Trimming at V came to 3 bases and at J to 10 bases, leaving 5 bases not matched to a gene. The CDR3 totals 13 residues. Here the CDR3 reads CASSLDRDREQFF. The CDR3 DNA is TGTGCCAGCAGCTTGGACAGGGATCGGGAGCAGTTCTTC.

This chain connects TRBV28 to TRBJ1-2; 7 nucleotides match TRBD1. The CDR3 length is 14 residues. Germline CDR1 MDHEN, CDR2 SYDVKM. The V gene end was trimmed by 3 bases and the J gene end by 4 bases; junction bases not matched to a gene: 5. The CDR3 spells CASSFGDRGYGYTF. The CDR3 coding sequence is TGTGCCAGCAGTTTCGGGGACAGAGGCTATGGCTACACCTTC.

The chain joins TRBV19 to TRBJ2-4; TRBD1 matches at 7 bases. CDR1 and CDR2 (germline): LNHDA, SQIVND (reference sequence). The CDR3 runs 15 residues. Trimming at V came to 10 bases and at J to 0 bases, leaving 9 bases not matched to a gene. This CDR3 is CATARDSLAKNIQYF. The CDR3 DNA reads TGTGCCACTGCGAGGGACAGTCTAGCCAAAAACATTCAGTACTTC.

This clone was counted a single time. The rearrangement uses TRBV3-1 (or the pseudogene TRBV3-2) and TRBJ2-7; 8 bases are shared with TRBD1. Germline V CDR1 and CDR2: LGHDT, YNNKEL (reference sequence). This CDR3 has 15 residues. V lost 1 base to trimming and J lost 4 bases; unmatched junction nucleotides: 6. The DNA of the CDR3 is TGTGCCAGCAGCCAAGTAGACAGGGGACTTTACGAGCAGTACTTC. This encodes CASSQVDRGLYEQYF.

The chain couples TRBV5-5 to TRBJ2-5, with a possible D match to TRBD1 (6 bases). The CDR3 is 18 amino acids. Trimming left V 2 bases short and J 5 bases short, with 25 bases between. The germline gives CDR1 SGHKS, CDR2 YYEKEE (reference sequence). The CDR3 DNA is TGTGCCAGCAGCTTTGAATCCCTGACCTGGACAGTTATGGAGACCCAGTACTTC. Amino acids: CASSFESLTWTVMETQYF.

The V and J genes are TRBV3-1 (or the pseudogene TRBV3-2) and TRBJ2-7, with TRBD2 identical over 11 bases. This CDR3 contains 14 residues. Per the germline V gene, CDR1 is LGHDT and CDR2 is YNNKEL (reference sequence). V shed 3 bases, J shed 2 bases, and the junction held 0 bases outside the gene matches. CDR3 amino acids: CASSQGLAAYEQYF. In nucleotides, the CDR3 is TGTGCCAGCAGCCAGGGACTAGCGGCCTACGAGCAGTACTTC.

The J gene is TRBJ2-2, the V gene TRBV6-2 or TRBV6-3; 7 nucleotides align to TRBD2. CDR1 and CDR2 from the germline V gene are MNHEY and SVGEGT. The CDR3 is 16 amino acids. With V trimmed by 2 bases and J by 2 bases, 5 bases remained unmatched. CDR3 coding DNA: TGTGCCAGCAGTTACGGAAGCGGGATAAACACCGGGGAGCTGTTTTTT. It encodes CASSYGSGINTGELFF.

This chain links TRBV6-6 with TRBJ1-4; TRBD1 is a possible D gene (5 bases). This CDR3 comprises 14 residues. The ends were cut back, 2 bases at V and 6 bases at J, with 10 bases in the middle. Germline assignment: CDR1 MNHNY and CDR2 SVGAGI (reference sequence). Here the CDR3 reads CASSYGAVDEKLFF. The DNA of the CDR3 is TGTGCCAGCAGTTACGGGGCCGTGGATGAAAAACTGTTTTTT.

The rearrangement uses TRBV29-1 and TRBJ2-3, with 8 bases fitting TRBD2. The germline gives CDR1 SQVTM, CDR2 ANQGSEA. The V segment lost 7 bases and the J segment 5 bases; nucleotides outside the gene matches: 5. CDR3 length: 12 residues. This CDR3 reads CSAGRGIDTQYF. Here the CDR3 DNA reads TGCAGCGCCGGGAGGGGGATAGATACGCAGTATTTT.

The chain uses TRBV7-8 and TRBJ1-2, with 10 bases that match TRBD1. Per germline, CDR1 SGHVS and CDR2 FQNEAQ. V gave up 5 bases and J gave up 4 bases; unmatched junction bases: 4. This CDR3 has 14 residues. The CDR3 DNA reads TGTGCCAGCAGCATGACAGGGGGCGGCTATGGCTACACCTTC. Translated: CASSMTGGGYGYTF.

The CDR3 here is CASSSGQGRAYEQYF. The CDR3 nucleotides are TGCGCCAGCAGCAGTGGACAGGGTCGGGCCTACGAGCAGTACTTC. The chain joins TRBV5-1 to TRBJ2-7, with 8 bases that match TRBD1. J gave up 2 bases and V 4 bases, and 8 bases lay outside the gene matches. There are 15 residues in the CDR3. CDR1 is SGHRS and CDR2 is YFSETQ in the germline V gene.

The V and J genes are TRBV5-1 and TRBJ2-1, with 12 positions matching TRBD2. Per the germline V gene, CDR1 is SGHRS and CDR2 is YFSETQ. Trimming removed 4 bases from V and 7 bases from J; junction bases left unmatched: 12. The CDR3 has 17 residues. CDR3 DNA: TGCGCCAGCAGCCTCAGACTAGCGGGAGTGACAAGTAATGAGCAGTTCTTC. Translation gives CASSLRLAGVTSNEQFF.

This clone has more than one count but fewer than ten. The gene calls are TRBV19 and TRBJ2-5, with D possibly TRBD1 on 6 matching bases. Germline-derived CDR1 and CDR2 are LNHDA and SQIVND (reference sequence). With 5 bases removed from V and 6 bases from J, the gap between germline ends came to 13 bases. CDR3 length equals 13 residues. The CDR3 spells CASSQDRTQTQYF. In DNA form, the CDR3 reads TGTGCCAGTAGTCAAGACAGGACGCAGACCCAGTACTTC.

This chain joins TRBV18 and TRBJ2-2; 11 bases map to TRBD2. Germline V CDR1 and CDR2: KGHSH, LQKENI. V dropped 2 bases and J dropped 1; count of bases not matched to a gene: 0. This CDR3 contains 16 residues. The DNA of the CDR3 is TGTGCCAGCTCACCAACTAGCGGGAGGAACACCGGGGAGCTGTTTTTT. Its translation is CASSPTSGRNTGELFF.